Listed below are T cell receptor beta chains from one sample, sequenced in a study of CD8 T cells in ankylosing spondylitis. TCRdb redid the calling of the 5' RACE reads with MiXCR, one entry per CDR3 protein. The table lists approximately 520,000 distinct CDR3 sequences, under 5.5% of them singletons, with approximately 3.5% in the top ten. Input material: blood, either unsorted or a sorted T cell fraction (not recorded which). Receptor source: a male donor with ankylosing spondylitis. CDR3s include the opening cysteine and the closing phenylalanine or tryptophan. D genes are given only for firm matches. The size field is filled for only some rows; it gives once, few, many or a size class.

D gene	V gene	clone size	J gene	CDR3 protein	CDR3 DNA
TRBD2	TRBV12-3/TRBV12-4	many	TRBJ2-3	CASSLGLALDTQYF	TGTGCCAGCAGTCTCGGACTAGCGCTAGATACGCAGTATTTT
.	TRBV20-1	many	TRBJ2-3	CSARDLRLFSQYF	TGCAGTGCTAGAGATCTACGCCTTTTTTCGCAGTATTTT
.	TRBV18	many	TRBJ2-5	CASSPRIISGETQYF	TGTGCCAGCTCACCGCGGATAATTTCTGGAGAGACCCAGTACTTC
.	TRBV6-6	many	TRBJ1-1	CASTPGRTTEAFF	TGTGCCAGCACCCCGGGGAGAACCACTGAAGCTTTCTTT
.	TRBV2	.	TRBJ2-7	CAFSLVRGGYEARYEQYF	TGTGCCTTCAGTTTAGTTCGGGGTGGTTATGAGGCGCGATACGAGCAGTACTTC
.	TRBV20-1	many	TRBJ1-5	CSARVVGGDQPQHF	TGCAGTGCTAGAGTGGTGGGGGGAGATCAGCCCCAGCATTTT
.	TRBV7-2	many	TRBJ2-5	CASSLARGGARETQYF	TGTGCCAGCAGCTTAGCGCGCGGGGGCGCCAGGGAGACCCAGTACTTC
.	TRBV5-1	many	TRBJ2-7	CASSLSWGTYEQYF	TGCGCCAGCAGCCTTTCATGGGGAACCTACGAGCAGTACTTC
TRBD1	TRBV6-2/TRBV6-3	few	TRBJ2-7	CASSSTLGQVYEQYF	TGTGCCAGCAGTTCCACACTAGGACAGGTCTACGAGCAGTACTTC
TRBD2	TRBV5-1	many	TRBJ2-1	CASSYDSGRAREQFF	TGCGCCAGCAGCTATGATAGCGGGAGGGCCAGGGAGCAGTTCTTC
.	TRBV29-1	.	TRBJ2-3	CSVDGFYTQYF	TGCAGCGTTGACGGGTTCTATACGCAGTATTTT
.	TRBV7-2	many	TRBJ2-4	CASSLESKNIQYF	TGTGCCAGCAGCTTAGAATCCAAAAACATTCAGTACTTC
TRBD2	TRBV7-2	.	TRBJ2-3	CASSLWTRETQYF	TGTGCCAGCAGCCTCTGGACTAGGGAAACGCAGTATTTT
.	TRBV29-1	many	TRBJ2-7	CSVEHVYEQYF	TGCAGCGTTGAACACGTCTACGAGCAGTACTTC
.	TRBV19	.	TRBJ2-2	CASSSRTVNTGELFF	TGTGCCAGTAGTTCGAGGACTGTGAACACCGGGGAGCTGTTTTTT
TRBD1	TRBV20-1	many	TRBJ1-1	CSARDAWTGSDTEAFF	TGCAGTGCTAGAGATGCCTGGACAGGTTCTGACACTGAAGCTTTCTTT
.	TRBV7-6	many	TRBJ2-7	CASSSILAAYPYEQYF	TGTGCCAGCAGCTCCATCCTGGCGGCTTACCCCTACGAGCAGTACTTC
TRBD2	TRBV6-1	many	TRBJ2-2	CARRGLSGGLDTGELFF	TGTGCCAGGCGGGGTCTCAGCGGGGGATTAGACACCGGGGAGCTGTTTTTT
.	TRBV28	many	TRBJ2-5	CASSAFGTQEETQYF	TGTGCCAGCAGTGCCTTCGGGACTCAAGAAGAGACCCAGTACTTC
TRBD2	TRBV10-3	.	TRBJ2-1	CAISGLAGSLKHNEQFF	TGTGCCATCAGCGGACTAGCGGGATCTCTAAAACACAATGAGCAGTTCTTC
.	TRBV27	many	TRBJ2-7	CASSLSQQGRGYEQYF	TGTGCCAGCAGTTTATCCCAACAGGGTAGGGGCTACGAGCAGTACTTC
.	TRBV29-1	many	TRBJ1-1	CSVEEQGNTEAFF	TGCAGCGTTGAAGAACAGGGAAACACTGAAGCTTTCTTT
.	TRBV9	few	TRBJ2-1	CASSVDPTPRPGPNNEQFF	TGTGCCAGCAGCGTAGACCCTACCCCCCGGCCCGGGCCAAACAATGAGCAGTTCTTC
.	TRBV13	few	TRBJ2-1	CASSPSQPGGDNNEQFF	TGTGCCAGCAGCCCATCCCAGCCCGGGGGTGATAACAATGAGCAGTTCTTC